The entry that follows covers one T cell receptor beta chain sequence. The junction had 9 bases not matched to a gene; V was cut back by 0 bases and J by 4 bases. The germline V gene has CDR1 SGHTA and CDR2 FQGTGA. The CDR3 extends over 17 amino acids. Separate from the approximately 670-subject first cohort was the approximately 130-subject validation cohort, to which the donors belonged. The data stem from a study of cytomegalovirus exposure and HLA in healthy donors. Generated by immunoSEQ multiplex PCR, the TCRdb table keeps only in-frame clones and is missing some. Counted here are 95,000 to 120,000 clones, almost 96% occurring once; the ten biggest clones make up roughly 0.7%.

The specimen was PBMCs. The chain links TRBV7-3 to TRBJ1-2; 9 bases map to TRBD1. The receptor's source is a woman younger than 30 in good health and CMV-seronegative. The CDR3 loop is CASSLTGGGTGFYGYTF. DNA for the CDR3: TGTGCCAGCAGCTTAACCGGTGGAGGGACAGGGTTCTATGGCTACACCTTC. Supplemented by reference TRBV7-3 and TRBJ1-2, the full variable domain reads GAGVSQTPSNKVTEKGKYVELRCDPISGHTALYWYRQSLGQGPEFLIYFQGTGAADDSGLPNDRFFAVRPEGSVSTLKIQRTERGDSAVYLCASSLTGGGTGFYGYTFGSGTRLTVV.